These 4 T cell receptor beta chains originate from one sample sequenced in a study of neurological immune-mediated disorders. TCRdb analysed the 5' RACE reads with MiXCR anew, one entry per CDR3 protein. The top ten clones hold less than 2.5% of a sample with 55,000 to 65,000 distinct CDR3 sequences, about 3.5% of them seen once. The sequencing input was PBMCs. The receptors shown here come from a woman aged 45-65 years with multiple sclerosis.

In this sample, this clonotype turned up many times. The chain is built from TRBV4-3 and TRBJ2-7; 9 nucleotides line up with TRBD2. There are 16 residues in the CDR3. In germline, CDR1 is LGHNA, CDR2 YSLEER. V was pared by 0 bases and J by 3 bases, with 6 bases of the junction left unmatched. For the CDR3, the DNA is TGCGCCAGCAGCCAAGATCTTTCTAGCGGGATCTACGAGCAGTACTTC. The encoded protein is CASSQDLSSGIYEQYF.

This clonotype came up many times. The rearrangement uses TRBV4-1 and TRBJ2-7; D perhaps matches TRBD1 (7 bases). CDR1 and CDR2 (germline): MGHRA, YSYEKL. V gave up 3 bases and J gave up 5 bases, with 14 bases separating them. CDR3 size: 14 residues. Written as DNA, the CDR3 is TGCGCCAGCAGCCACGGCGGAGGGGGCGACGAGCAGTACTTC. Translation gives CASSHGGGGDEQYF.

This clonotype came up many times. The chain combines TRBV5-1 with TRBJ2-1; a weak D match, TRBD2 (6 bases). Between the trimmed V and J ends, which lost 1 base and 7 bases, there was a span of 18 bases. The CDR3 length is 16 residues. Germline lookup yields CDR1 SGHRS and CDR2 YFSETQ. The CDR3 reads CASSLIGGVGRNEQFF. The CDR3 coding sequence is TGCGCCAGCAGCTTGATCGGCGGGGTGGGTCGGAATGAGCAGTTCTTC.

This clonotype was seen at least ten times. The V and J genes are TRBV12-3 or TRBV12-4 and TRBJ2-7, with a tentative D call TRBD1 (6 bases). The V end was cut by 4 bases, the J end by 5 bases, with 6 bases between. The CDR3 has 11 residues. The CDR3 sequence is CASSYRDEQYF. The CDR3 nucleotides are TGTGCCAGCAGTTACAGGGACGAGCAGTACTTC.